These T cell receptor beta chains were read from a single sample in a study of T cell responses to AZD1222 COVID-19 vaccine. The table came from immunoSEQ multiplex PCR; TCRdb's copy has only in-frame clones and leaves some out. The sample has 150,000 or so clones; about 90% are singletons. This specimen consisted of peripheral blood, obtained 28 days after the second AZD1222 dose. All receptors derive from an adult who received the AZD1222 COVID-19 vaccine. Both conserved end residues are part of each CDR3. The order of the fields is J gene, D gene, clone size, V gene, CDR3 DNA, CDR3 protein. The D gene is left open where the match is weak. Size values are once, few and many counts, or a class for expanded clones, and some rows have none.

>TRBJ2-7|TRBD2|NA|TRBV11-2
TGTGCCAGCAGCTTAGGAAAGGGAGGGACTCGGGCCGAGCAGTACTTC
CASSLGKGGTRAEQYF
>TRBJ2-2|NA|NA|TRBV2
TGTGCCATCACGGGGCGGAGGACCGGGGAGCTGTTTTTT
CAITGRRTGELFF
>TRBJ1-3|TRBD1|NA|TRBV3-1/TRBV3-2
TGTGCCAGCAGCCGACAGGGAAGCTCTGGAAACACCATATATTTT
CASSRQGSSGNTIYF
>TRBJ2-1|TRBD2|NA|TRBV4-1
TGCGCCAGCAGCCTCGGACTAGACTACAATGAGCAGTTCTTC
CASSLGLDYNEQFF
>TRBJ2-7|TRBD1|few|TRBV3-1/TRBV3-2
TGTGCCAGCAGCCTGGGACAGGAGCAGTACTTC
CASSLGQEQYF
>TRBJ1-2|NA|NA|TRBV3-1/TRBV3-2
TGTGCCAGCAGCCAAGGGACAGCATTTCCTGGCTACACCTTC
CASSQGTAFPGYTF
>TRBJ2-7|NA|NA|TRBV11-2
TGTGCCAGCAGCGGAGAGGTCAGTTTCTACGAGCAGTACTTC
CASSGEVSFYEQYF
>TRBJ2-7|NA|few|TRBV2
TGTGCCAGCAGTGAGGTCTACCCCTACGAGCAGTACTTC
CASSEVYPYEQYF
>TRBJ2-5|NA|NA|TRBV27
TGTGCCAGCAGTTTACAGGGTCGGATGGAGACCCAGTACTTC
CASSLQGRMETQYF
>TRBJ2-7|NA|NA|TRBV6-8
TGTGCCAGATTATTAGACTGGATCTCCTACGAGCAGTACTTC
CARLLDWISYEQYF
>TRBJ2-2|TRBD2|NA|TRBV4-2
TGTGCCAGCAGTCCAGGGGGTTTGAGCGGGAGGGCGACCGGGGAGCTGTTTTTT
CASSPGGLSGRATGELFF
>TRBJ1-5|NA|NA|TRBV30
TGTGCCTGGAGCCCCGGTAGGGGCGGGTATCAGCCCCAGCATTTT
CAWSPGRGGYQPQHF
>TRBJ1-2|NA|NA|TRBV2
TGTGCCAGCAGTTCCGGGGATCCCCGCTATGGCTACACCTTC
CASSSGDPRYGYTF
>TRBJ1-3|NA|NA|TRBV19
TGTGCCAGTAGTATGGCCAGGGGTTCTGGAAACACCATATATTTT
CASSMARGSGNTIYF
>TRBJ1-2|NA|once|TRBV18
TGTGCCAGCTCACCGTCAAACCTGGGGTCGGAACTCTATGGCTACACCTTC
CASSPSNLGSELYGYTF
>TRBJ2-1|NA|NA|TRBV6-2/TRBV6-3
TGTGCCAGCAGTTACCATGGACAGTACAATGAGCAGTTCTTC
CASSYHGQYNEQFF
>TRBJ1-5|TRBD1|few|TRBV6-6
TGTGCCAGCAGTCCTTGGACAGGGGTCGTTAGCAATCAGCCCCAGCATTTT
CASSPWTGVVSNQPQHF
>TRBJ1-6|NA|NA|TRBV3-1/TRBV3-2
TGTGCCAGCAGCCTTTATAATTCACCCCTCCACTTT
CASSLYNSPLHF
>TRBJ1-2|TRBD1|NA|TRBV4-2
TGTGCCAGCAGCCAGGGCGGACAGGGGAGTTCTAACTATGGCTACACCTTC
CASSQGGQGSSNYGYTF
>TRBJ2-7|TRBD2|NA|TRBV5-1
TGCGCCAGCAGTTCCCTAGCGGGAAGTCCCGAGCAGTACTTC
CASSSLAGSPEQYF
>TRBJ1-1|NA|NA|TRBV7-9
TGTGCCAGCACCGCTGGGCCGAACACTGAAGCTTTCTTT
CASTAGPNTEAFF
>TRBJ1-2|TRBD1|NA|TRBV7-2
TGTGCCAGCAGCCCGGGACAGGGGGCCTATGGCTACACCTTC
CASSPGQGAYGYTF
>TRBJ2-1|TRBD2|NA|TRBV19
TGTGCCAGTAGTATGACTAGCGGGGGTTACAATGAGCAGTTCTTC
CASSMTSGGYNEQFF
>TRBJ1-3|NA|NA|TRBV7-2
TGTGCCAGCAGCTTAGTGGCGCCCCCCGTTCGTCGGGACACCATATATTTT
CASSLVAPPVRRDTIYF
>TRBJ2-5|TRBD1|NA|TRBV6-5
TGTGCCAGCAGTTCCTTTCCGACAGGGTCGGAGACCCAGTACTTC
CASSSFPTGSETQYF
>TRBJ1-1|NA|NA|TRBV5-1
TGCGCCAGCTCCCGAGGGGACTACACTGAAGCTTTCTTT
CASSRGDYTEAFF
>TRBJ2-7|NA|NA|TRBV3-1/TRBV3-2
TGTGCCAGCAGCCAAGAATTGCTCCGAGAGGGAAGCTCCTACGAGCAGTACTTC
CASSQELLREGSSYEQYF
>TRBJ2-1|NA|once|TRBV19
TGTGCCAGTAGTATTACTCTCCTCAATGAGCAGTTCTTC
CASSITLLNEQFF
>TRBJ2-7|NA|NA|TRBV21-1
TGTGCCAGCAGCGTCGCCGGGACAGGGTGGTACGAGCAGTACTTC
CASSVAGTGWYEQYF
>TRBJ2-1|TRBD2|NA|TRBV5-1
TGCGCCAGCAGCGCACTAGCGGGGGGTTACAATGAGCAGTTCTTC
CASSALAGGYNEQFF
>TRBJ2-1|NA|once|TRBV12-3/TRBV12-4
TGTGCCAGCAGTCCGGGACTTTCCAATGAGCAGTTCTTC
CASSPGLSNEQFF
>TRBJ2-1|NA|NA|TRBV19
TGTGCCAGTAGTATAGGAATAGGCAATGAGCAGTTCTTC
CASSIGIGNEQFF
>TRBJ1-2|NA|NA|TRBV6-1
TGTGCCAGCAGTGATGTAGGCAGGGAGACCTATGGCTACACCTTC
CASSDVGRETYGYTF
>TRBJ1-2|TRBD1|NA|TRBV5-8
TGTGCCAGCAGCTATACAGGGGACTATGGCTACACCTTC
CASSYTGDYGYTF
>TRBJ1-4|NA|NA|TRBV30
TGTGCCTGGAGCGACAGGTTTGGGGAAAAACTGTTTTTT
CAWSDRFGEKLFF
>TRBJ2-7|NA|NA|TRBV6-2/TRBV6-3
TGTGCCAGCAACCCTACCACAGGGAGACTGTACGAGCAGTACTTC
CASNPTTGRLYEQYF
>TRBJ1-5|NA|NA|TRBV7-8
TGTGCCAGCAGCTTGGAGGACAGCAACAATCAGCCCCAGCATTTT
CASSLEDSNNQPQHF
>TRBJ2-1|TRBD2|once|TRBV27
TGTGCCAGCAGTCCCACGCGACTAGCGGCAAACAATGAGCAGTTCTTC
CASSPTRLAANNEQFF
>TRBJ2-3|NA|NA|TRBV24-1
TGTGCCACCAGTGACCCGACCCAATCGGCGGGTACGCAGTATTTT
CATSDPTQSAGTQYF
>TRBJ2-1|NA|NA|TRBV4-1
TGCGCCAGCAGTCCCGGGGCCGGGGATGAGCAGTTCTTC
CASSPGAGDEQFF
>TRBJ1-3|NA|NA|TRBV11-2
TGTGCCAGCAGCTTAGATTGGGTACCAGGCTACACCATATATTTT
CASSLDWVPGYTIYF
>TRBJ1-2|NA|NA|TRBV3-1/TRBV3-2
TGTGCCAGCAGCTTCTACCTGCGAGGTGGCTACACCTTC
CASSFYLRGGYTF
>TRBJ1-1|TRBD1|NA|TRBV19
TGTGCCAGTAGTATCCCTAACAGGGGGAGCACTGAAGCTTTCTTT
CASSIPNRGSTEAFF
>TRBJ1-1|NA|NA|TRBV19
TGTGCCAGTAGTCCCGGGACGGGGAACACTGAAGCTTTCTTT
CASSPGTGNTEAFF
>TRBJ2-2|TRBD2|NA|TRBV29-1
TGCAGCGTTGTCCCGACTAGCGGAGCGAACACCGGGGAGCTGTTTTTT
CSVVPTSGANTGELFF
>TRBJ2-7|NA|medium-sized|TRBV15
TGTGCCACCAGCCCCAGAGGGCAGGGAAGCTCCTACGAGCAGTACTTC
CATSPRGQGSSYEQYF
>TRBJ1-1|NA|NA|TRBV7-5
TGTGCCAGAAGCTTTCCGGGACAGGGAGCAGTCGACACTGAAGCTTTCTTT
CARSFPGQGAVDTEAFF
>TRBJ2-3|TRBD2|NA|TRBV11-2
TGTGCCAGCAGCTTCCTCTCATCCCAGGTGGGGGGGGGTTCAGATACGCAGTATTTT
CASSFLSSQVGGGSDTQYF
>TRBJ2-3|NA|NA|TRBV5-1
TGCGCCAGCAGCTTGGCTGGGGGAGAGGGTACAGATACGCAGTATTTT
CASSLAGGEGTDTQYF
>TRBJ1-4|NA|NA|TRBV5-1
TGCGCCAGCAGCTTCAGGACGACTAATGAAAAACTGTTTTTT
CASSFRTTNEKLFF
>TRBJ2-7|NA|few|TRBV7-8
TGTGCCAGCAGCTTAGGACTAGGGTACGAGCAGTACTTC
CASSLGLGYEQYF
>TRBJ2-3|NA|NA|TRBV19
TGTGCCAGTAGTCAGATTGGGAGTGGAGATACGCAGTATTTT
CASSQIGSGDTQYF
>TRBJ2-5|TRBD2|NA|TRBV3-1/TRBV3-2
TGTGCCAGCAGGCCTAGCGGCCGGGGCCAAGAGACCCAGTACTTC
CASRPSGRGQETQYF
>TRBJ1-1|TRBD1|NA|TRBV10-3
TGTGCCTCGGTAGGGGGCATGAACACTGAAGCTTTCTTT
CASVGGMNTEAFF